This T cell receptor (beta chain) appears in the sequencing data of a study of T cells in women clearing cervical HPV infection. Study background: Controls gave blood once infection was undetectable; cases at lesion identification.

Measured with immunoSEQ multiplex PCR; TCRdb has only the in-frame clones, and not every one. This sample's table has tens of thousands of clones. CDR3 size: 14 residues. Looked up from germline, CDR1 is SEHNR and CDR2 is FQNEAQ (reference sequence). With 5 bases removed from V and 8 bases from J, the gap between germline ends came to 15 bases. Remarks on this clone: Antigen: not known. The read comes to an end 3 residues before the CDR3 does, leaving the germline J gene to fill in the end.

Study-wide results and caveats: CIN3+ cases had significantly higher TCR repertoire richness than controls, but evenness did not differ.

V is TRBV7-9 and J is TRBJ2-2, with unresolved D. The receptor comes from a woman aged 18-70 years with a cervical HPV16 infection that either progressed to CIN3+ or cleared (not recorded which). Sequenced input: blood buffy coat. The covered CDR3 bases are TGTGCCAGCAGCCCACGCCTCGGGTCTGGGGAG. It is translated as CASSPRLGSGE. The entire CDR3 is CASSPRLGSGELFF.